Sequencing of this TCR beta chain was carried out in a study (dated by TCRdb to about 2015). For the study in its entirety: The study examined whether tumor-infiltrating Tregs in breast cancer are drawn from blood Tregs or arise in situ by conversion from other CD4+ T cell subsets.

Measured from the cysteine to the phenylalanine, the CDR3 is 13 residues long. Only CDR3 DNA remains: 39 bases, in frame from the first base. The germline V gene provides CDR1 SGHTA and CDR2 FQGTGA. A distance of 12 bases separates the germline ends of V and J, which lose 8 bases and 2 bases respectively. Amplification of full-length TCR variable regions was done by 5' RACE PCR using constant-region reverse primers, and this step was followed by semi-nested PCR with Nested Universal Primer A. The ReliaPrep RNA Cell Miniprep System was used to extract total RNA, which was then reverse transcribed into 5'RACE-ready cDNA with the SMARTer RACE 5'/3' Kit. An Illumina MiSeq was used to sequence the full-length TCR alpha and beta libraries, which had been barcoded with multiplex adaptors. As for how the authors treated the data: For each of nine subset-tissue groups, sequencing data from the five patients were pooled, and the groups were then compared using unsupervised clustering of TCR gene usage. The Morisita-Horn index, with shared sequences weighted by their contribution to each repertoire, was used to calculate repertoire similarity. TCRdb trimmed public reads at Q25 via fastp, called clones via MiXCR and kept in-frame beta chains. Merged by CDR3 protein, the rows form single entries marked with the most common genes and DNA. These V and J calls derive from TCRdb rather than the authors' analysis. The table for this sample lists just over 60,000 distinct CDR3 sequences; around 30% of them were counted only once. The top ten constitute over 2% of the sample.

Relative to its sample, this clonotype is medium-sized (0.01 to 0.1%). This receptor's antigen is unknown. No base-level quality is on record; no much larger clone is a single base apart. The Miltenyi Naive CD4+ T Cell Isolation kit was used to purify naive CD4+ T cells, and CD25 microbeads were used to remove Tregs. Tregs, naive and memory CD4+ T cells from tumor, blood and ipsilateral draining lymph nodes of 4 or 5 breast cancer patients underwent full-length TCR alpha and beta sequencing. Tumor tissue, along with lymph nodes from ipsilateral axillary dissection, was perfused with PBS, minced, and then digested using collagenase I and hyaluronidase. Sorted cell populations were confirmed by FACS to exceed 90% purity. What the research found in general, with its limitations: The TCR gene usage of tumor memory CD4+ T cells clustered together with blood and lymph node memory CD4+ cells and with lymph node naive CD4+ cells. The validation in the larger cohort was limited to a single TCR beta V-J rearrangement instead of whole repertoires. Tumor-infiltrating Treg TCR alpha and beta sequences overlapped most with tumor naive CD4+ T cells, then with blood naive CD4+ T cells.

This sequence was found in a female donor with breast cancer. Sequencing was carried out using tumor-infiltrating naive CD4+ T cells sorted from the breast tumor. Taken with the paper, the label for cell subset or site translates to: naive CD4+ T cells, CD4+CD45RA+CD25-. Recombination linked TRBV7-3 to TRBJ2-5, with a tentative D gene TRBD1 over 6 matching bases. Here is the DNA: TGTGCCAGCGCCCAGGGGAATCAAGAGACCCAGTACTTC. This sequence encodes CASAQGNQETQYF.